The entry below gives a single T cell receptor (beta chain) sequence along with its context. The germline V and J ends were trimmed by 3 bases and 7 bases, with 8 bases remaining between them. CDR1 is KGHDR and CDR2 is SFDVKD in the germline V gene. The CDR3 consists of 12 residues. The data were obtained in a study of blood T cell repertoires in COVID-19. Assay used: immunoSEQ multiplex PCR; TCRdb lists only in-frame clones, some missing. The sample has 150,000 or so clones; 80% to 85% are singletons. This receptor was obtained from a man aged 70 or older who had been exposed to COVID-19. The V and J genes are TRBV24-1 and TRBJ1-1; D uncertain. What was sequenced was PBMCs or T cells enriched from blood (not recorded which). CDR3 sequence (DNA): TGTGCCACCAGTGATCGGTTTCGTGAAGCTTTCTTT. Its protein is CATSDRFREAFF.